The 19 T cell receptor beta chains given below trace back to one sample, sequenced in a study of control samples from healthy donors and cancer patients. Libraries were prepared by immunoSEQ multiplex PCR; TCRdb keeps only in-frame clonotypes and omits some of them. The top ten clones hold roughly 0.7% of a sample with 150,000 to 200,000 clones, around nine tenths of them seen once. The specimen was blood. The receptors shown here come from a woman aged 25 to 39 in good health.

V and J are TRBV4-2 and TRBJ1-4, with 7 bases matching TRBD1. The length of the CDR3 is 15 residues. Looked up from germline, CDR1 is LGHNA and CDR2 is YNFKEQ. V shed 0 bases, J shed 7 bases, and the junction held 5 bases outside the gene matches. Here the CDR3 DNA reads TGTGCCAGCAGCCAAGAACGACAGGGTGGTGAAAAACTGTTTTTT. Its protein product is CASSQERQGGEKLFF.

The V and J genes are TRBV4-1 and TRBJ2-3, with 9 positions matching TRBD2. Germline values: CDR1 MGHRA, CDR2 YSYEKL. V lost 1 base to trimming and J lost 0 bases; unmatched junction nucleotides: 8. The CDR3 spans 18 residues. This chain's CDR3 is CASSQVKAGGASTDTQYF. In DNA, the CDR3 is TGCGCCAGCAGCCAAGTCAAAGCGGGAGGCGCTAGCACAGATACGCAGTATTTT.

The rearrangement links TRBV28 to TRBJ1-6; maybe TRBD1 (5 bases). The CDR3 sequence is 11 residues long. Trimming removed 6 bases at V and 11 bases at J, with 8 bases between. Germline values: CDR1 MDHEN, CDR2 SYDVKM. CDR3 nucleotides: TGTGCCAGCAGCGGGGCGACACCCCTCCACTTT. Protein: CASSGATPLHF.

Notes on this clone: A junction boundary mismatches the germline segment, possibly from a read error. Other DNA sequences of this sample code for an identical CDR3. This sequence joins TRBV2 and TRBJ1-3; D is possibly TRBD1 (5 bases). The CDR3 is 15 residues long. From germline, CDR1 is SNHLY and CDR2 FYNNEI. CDR3 DNA: TGTGCTAGCAGTAGGGGCAGCTTCTCTGGAAACACCATATATTTT. Translating it yields CASSRGSFSGNTIYF.

The chain recombines TRBV28 with TRBJ2-3, with D possibly being TRBD1 or TRBD2 (5 bases each). V shed 3 bases and J shed 4 bases, with 14 bases lying between them. The CDR3 length is 15 residues. From germline, CDR1 is MDHEN and CDR2 SYDVKM. CDR3 sequence (DNA): TGTGCCAGCAGTTTCCGGGACCTCCCGCCAGATACGCAGTATTTT. It yields the protein CASSFRDLPPDTQYF.

The chain combines TRBV7-6 with TRBJ2-3, with TRBD1 as a possible D gene (6 bases). CDR1 is SGHVS, CDR2 FNYEAQ, per germline. The V and J ends lost 3 bases and 4 bases respectively, with 17 bases between them. The CDR3 totals 16 residues. The CDR3 loop reads CASSFTGTSPPDTQYF. For the CDR3, the DNA is TGTGCCAGCAGCTTCACCGGGACATCACCCCCAGATACGCAGTATTTT.

The genes are TRBV6-5 and TRBJ1-1, with 9 bases identical to TRBD1. This CDR3 is 14 amino acids long. V lost 5 bases and J lost 3; bases outside the gene matches: 4. Germline assignment: CDR1 MNHEY and CDR2 SVGAGI. In nucleotides, the CDR3 is TGTGCCAGCAGTAACAGGGGGCCAGACACTGAAGCTTTCTTT. Its translation: CASSNRGPDTEAFF.

The CDR3 is CASSPVAGNYGYTF. As DNA, the CDR3 is TGTGCCAGCAGCCCGGTGGCAGGGAACTATGGCTACACCTTC. The chain uses TRBV5-5 and TRBJ1-2; TRBD1 might be the D (5 bases). Per the germline V gene, CDR1 is SGHKS and CDR2 is YYEKEE (reference sequence). Trimming stripped 4 bases from V and 2 bases from J, with 12 bases between. The CDR3 runs to 14 residues.

As regards this clone: Other DNA variants within this sample encode the same CDR3. The rearrangement joins TRBV12-3 or TRBV12-4 to TRBJ2-5; unclear D gene. The CDR3 loop spans 11 amino acids. V was pared by 5 bases and J by 1 base, with 2 bases between. The CDR3 reads CASSLQETQYF. The CDR3 DNA sequence: TGTGCCAGCAGTCTCCAAGAGACCCAGTACTTC.

This clone is a singleton in its sample. The genes are TRBV15 and TRBJ2-7; 8 positions match TRBD1. V lost 5 bases and J lost 0; bases outside the gene matches: 3. This CDR3 has 14 amino acids. Germline V gives CDR1 LNHNV, CDR2 YYDKDF (reference sequence). CDR3 sequence: CATSAGQGSYEQYF. The CDR3 DNA reads as TGTGCCACCAGCGCCGGACAGGGCTCCTACGAGCAGTACTTC.

The chain's CDR3 is CASSFRGRVVPQHF. The CDR3 nucleotides read TGTGCCAGCAGTTTTAGGGGCAGGGTTGTGCCCCAGCATTTT. The J gene is TRBJ1-5, the V gene TRBV28; tentatively, D is TRBD1 (5 bases). The V gene's germline CDR1 is MDHEN and CDR2 SYDVKM. The germline V and J ends were trimmed by 3 bases and 9 bases, with 15 bases remaining between them. There are 14 residues in the CDR3.

This clone was counted only a few times. The chain is built from TRBV2 and TRBJ2-1, with 9 bases matching TRBD2. J lost 2 bases, V lost 7 bases, and 6 bases had no gene match. Germline CDR1 SNHLY, CDR2 FYNNEI. This CDR3 region has 15 residues. The CDR3 DNA reads TGTGCCAGCATCTCCGGGACTAGCCCCTACAATGAGCAGTTCTTC. Encoded protein: CASISGTSPYNEQFF.

The V call is TRBV20-1, the J call TRBJ2-7; perhaps D is TRBD1 or TRBD2 (6 bases each). The V gene lost 3 bases and the J gene lost 3 bases, with 15 bases spanning the gap. The CDR3 loop spans 14 amino acids. Germline loops: CDR1 DFQATT, CDR2 SNEGSKA (reference sequence). Written as DNA, the CDR3 is TGCAGTGCTAGTCCGGGGGCGGAGGGCTACGAGCAGTACTTC. Its translation: CSASPGAEGYEQYF.

A few counts support this clone. CDR3 sequence: CASGGQLNQPQHF. The DNA for the CDR3 is TGTGCCAGCGGCGGACAGCTCAATCAGCCCCAGCATTTT. The chain joins TRBV6-5 to TRBJ1-5; possible D gene TRBD1, 6 bases. The CDR3 has 13 amino acids. Between the trimmed V and J ends, which lost 8 bases and 3 bases, there was a span of 11 bases. The germline V gene has CDR1 MNHEY and CDR2 SVGAGI.

This clone was found once. This chain uses TRBV28 with TRBJ2-5; 11 bases fit TRBD1. After removal of 6 bases from V and 4 bases from J, the junction contained 7 bases not matched to a gene. The germline gives CDR1 MDHEN, CDR2 SYDVKM. This CDR3 has 15 residues. The DNA for the CDR3 is TGTGCCAGCAGCTACTGGACAGGGGGCCCAGAGACCCAGTACTTC. It encodes CASSYWTGGPETQYF.

This clone was detected once. This chain uses TRBV6-5 with TRBJ1-1, with D possibly being TRBD1 (5 bases). Germline V gene sequence: CDR1 MNHEY, CDR2 SVGAGI. The CDR3 extends over 12 amino acids. Trimming left V 4 bases short and J 7 bases short, with 10 bases between. As DNA, the CDR3 is TGTGCCAGCAGTTTGGGGGGAGGTGAAGCTTTCTTT. This codes for CASSLGGGEAFF.

The chain joins TRBV4-1 to TRBJ2-7, with D possibly being TRBD1 or TRBD2 (5 bases each). The CDR3 is 14 amino acids. Germline V gene data show CDR1 as MGHRA and CDR2 as YSYEKL. Trimming removed 6 bases at V and 0 bases at J, with 12 bases between. The CDR3 is CASRLRDGSYEQYF. Here the CDR3 DNA reads TGCGCCAGCAGACTTCGGGACGGCTCCTACGAGCAGTACTTC.

This sequence joins TRBV7-9 and TRBJ2-3, with D tentatively TRBD1 or TRBD2 (5 bases each). The germline gives CDR1 SEHNR, CDR2 FQNEAQ (reference sequence). The V and J ends lost 5 bases and 4 bases respectively, with 13 bases between them. The CDR3 has 14 amino acids. The CDR3 nucleotides are TGTGCCAGCAGCCGGTCAGGGCGGGCAGATACGCAGTATTTT. Its translation is CASSRSGRADTQYF.

V and J are TRBV7-9 and TRBJ1-1, with D tentatively TRBD1 (6 bases). The CDR3 sequence is 16 residues long. The germline V gene has CDR1 SEHNR and CDR2 FQNEAQ (reference sequence). Trimming took 4 bases from V and 1 from J, leaving 16 bases between them. CDR3 bases: TGTGCCAGCAGCTACAACCCCCAGGGGCAGAACACTGAAGCTTTCTTT. Protein sequence: CASSYNPQGQNTEAFF. The full variable domain, in which reference TRBV7-9 and TRBJ1-1 provide the parts outside the CDR3, is DTGVSQNPRHKITKRGQNVTFRCDPISEHNRLYWYRQTLGQGPEFLTYFQNEAQLEKSRLLSDRFSAERPKGSFSTLEIQRTEQGDSAMYLCASSYNPQGQNTEAFFGQGTRLTVV.